This is a list of T cell receptor beta chains from one sample in a study of T cells of healthy individuals. TCRdb called the 5' RACE reads again in MiXCR, with one record for every CDR3 protein. The sample lists 90,000 to 100,000 distinct CDR3 sequences, approximately 16% seen once, with 6% to 8% in the top ten. The source is a human donor in good health. Both conserved end residues are part of each CDR3. Each record gives: D gene, clone size, J gene, V gene, CDR3 DNA, CDR3 protein. D genes are given only for firm matches. Expanded clones get a size class; other rows say once, few or many, or leave the size out.

d_call: NA; clone_size: NA; j_call: TRBJ2-3; v_call: TRBV7-9; cdr3_nt: TGTGCCAGCAGCTTAGAGGTAGATACGCAGTATTTT; cdr3_aa: CASSLEVDTQYF
d_call: TRBD1; clone_size: NA; j_call: TRBJ2-1; v_call: TRBV5-6; cdr3_nt: TGTGCCAGCAGCCCGGACAGGGGGACCTACAATGAGCAGTTCTTC; cdr3_aa: CASSPDRGTYNEQFF
d_call: NA; clone_size: few; j_call: TRBJ1-6; v_call: TRBV20-1; cdr3_nt: TGCAGTGCTAGAGAGCCCTCCGGGGGGTCGGCACCCCTCCACTTT; cdr3_aa: CSAREPSGGSAPLHF
d_call: NA; clone_size: NA; j_call: TRBJ2-5; v_call: TRBV18; cdr3_nt: TGTGCCAGCGCCACAAGGTTACAAGAGACCCAGTACTTC; cdr3_aa: CASATRLQETQYF
d_call: TRBD2; clone_size: NA; j_call: TRBJ2-7; v_call: TRBV6-5; cdr3_nt: TGTGCCAGCACCATTGGACTAGCGGGAAGGTACGAGCAGTACTTC; cdr3_aa: CASTIGLAGRYEQYF
d_call: NA; clone_size: NA; j_call: TRBJ2-7; v_call: TRBV2; cdr3_nt: TGTGCCAGCAGCGCCCTTTCCAACGAGCAGTACTTC; cdr3_aa: CASSALSNEQYF
d_call: NA; clone_size: few; j_call: TRBJ1-2; v_call: TRBV28; cdr3_nt: TGTGCCACCAGTCCCCACTATGGCTACACCTTC; cdr3_aa: CATSPHYGYTF
d_call: NA; clone_size: few; j_call: TRBJ2-2; v_call: TRBV12-3/TRBV12-4; cdr3_nt: TGTGCCAGCTATACACCCGGGGAGCTGTTTTTT; cdr3_aa: CASYTPGELFF
d_call: NA; clone_size: few; j_call: TRBJ2-7; v_call: TRBV6-5; cdr3_nt: TGTGCCAGCAGTTCCGGGGAGTTACAGTACTTC; cdr3_aa: CASSSGELQYF
d_call: TRBD1; clone_size: few; j_call: TRBJ2-5; v_call: TRBV25-1; cdr3_nt: TGTGCCAGCAGTGAATTGGGTTTGGACAGGCGTAAAGAGACCCAGTACTTC; cdr3_aa: CASSELGLDRRKETQYF
d_call: NA; clone_size: few; j_call: TRBJ1-5; v_call: TRBV20-1; cdr3_nt: TGCAGTGCCCGAAGAACGGGGACGGAGGGGCAGCCCCAGCATTTT; cdr3_aa: CSARRTGTEGQPQHF
d_call: TRBD1; clone_size: few; j_call: TRBJ2-1; v_call: TRBV29-1; cdr3_nt: TGCAGCGCTCCCGGGACAGAGCTTAATGAGCAGTTCTTC; cdr3_aa: CSAPGTELNEQFF
d_call: NA; clone_size: NA; j_call: TRBJ2-3; v_call: TRBV20-1; cdr3_nt: TGCAGTGCTAGAGAGTACAGTGATACGCAGTATTTT; cdr3_aa: CSAREYSDTQYF
d_call: NA; clone_size: NA; j_call: TRBJ2-2; v_call: TRBV6-2/TRBV6-3; cdr3_nt: TGTGCCAGCAGTTACTCGACCAGGGACACCGGGGAGCTGTTTTTT; cdr3_aa: CASSYSTRDTGELFF
d_call: NA; clone_size: many; j_call: TRBJ1-3; v_call: TRBV15; cdr3_nt: TGTGCCACCAGCAGAGATGTAACAGGGAGTTTTGGAAACACCATATATTTT; cdr3_aa: CATSRDVTGSFGNTIYF
d_call: TRBD2; clone_size: NA; j_call: TRBJ2-5; v_call: TRBV28; cdr3_nt: TGTGCCAGCGGGCTACTAGCGGGGGGCTTTGGAGAGACCCAGTACTTC; cdr3_aa: CASGLLAGGFGETQYF
d_call: NA; clone_size: NA; j_call: TRBJ2-3; v_call: TRBV7-2; cdr3_nt: TGTGCCAGCAGCTTAGTCCGGGGACCCGAGAGCCTCCTTACGCAGTATTTT; cdr3_aa: CASSLVRGPESLLTQYF
d_call: TRBD2; clone_size: NA; j_call: TRBJ2-3; v_call: TRBV25-1; cdr3_nt: TGTGCCAGCAGTGGTGGACTAGCGGCTAGCACAGATACGCAGTATTTT; cdr3_aa: CASSGGLAASTDTQYF
d_call: NA; clone_size: many; j_call: TRBJ2-7; v_call: TRBV5-1; cdr3_nt: TGCGCCAGCAGCTCGGGGTCCTACGAGCAGTACTTC; cdr3_aa: CASSSGSYEQYF
d_call: NA; clone_size: NA; j_call: TRBJ2-1; v_call: TRBV7-2; cdr3_nt: TGTGCCAGCAGCTTAGTCGACTACAATGAGCAGTTCTTC; cdr3_aa: CASSLVDYNEQFF
d_call: TRBD1; clone_size: NA; j_call: TRBJ1-5; v_call: TRBV20-1; cdr3_nt: TGCAGTGTTCCACAGGGGGTCTTCAATCAGCCCCAGCATTTT; cdr3_aa: CSVPQGVFNQPQHF
d_call: TRBD2; clone_size: NA; j_call: TRBJ2-5; v_call: TRBV12-3/TRBV12-4; cdr3_nt: TGTGCCAGCAGACTGGGACTAGCGGAGAGCCAAGAGACCCAGTACTTC; cdr3_aa: CASRLGLAESQETQYF
d_call: TRBD2; clone_size: NA; j_call: TRBJ2-3; v_call: TRBV28; cdr3_nt: TGTGCCAGCAGTCCCGCTAGCGGGAATCCCGGAAGGTATACGCAGTATTTT; cdr3_aa: CASSPASGNPGRYTQYF
d_call: NA; clone_size: NA; j_call: TRBJ2-1; v_call: TRBV5-1; cdr3_nt: TGCGCCAGCAGCCAAACAAGCGGGCGATCGTTCTACAATGAGCAGTTCTTC; cdr3_aa: CASSQTSGRSFYNEQFF
d_call: NA; clone_size: few; j_call: TRBJ2-1; v_call: TRBV11-2; cdr3_nt: TGTGCCAGCAGCTTATCAGGGAGTGTGCAGTTCTTC; cdr3_aa: CASSLSGSVQFF
d_call: NA; clone_size: NA; j_call: TRBJ2-7; v_call: TRBV5-1; cdr3_nt: TGCGCCAGCAGCGAAGCCCCGAGCTCCTACGAGCAGTACTTC; cdr3_aa: CASSEAPSSYEQYF
d_call: TRBD1; clone_size: NA; j_call: TRBJ1-1; v_call: TRBV19; cdr3_nt: TGTGCCTCCAAGCGCCTGGACAGGGAGGCAGCTTTCTTT; cdr3_aa: CASKRLDREAAFF
d_call: NA; clone_size: many; j_call: TRBJ2-5; v_call: TRBV11-2; cdr3_nt: TGTGCCAGCAGCCTTCTAGACAGTGTCCAGGAGACCCAGTACTTC; cdr3_aa: CASSLLDSVQETQYF
d_call: TRBD1; clone_size: NA; j_call: TRBJ2-7; v_call: TRBV30; cdr3_nt: TGTGCCTGGAGTGAGGGACAGGAGTTCTACGAGCAGTACTTC; cdr3_aa: CAWSEGQEFYEQYF
d_call: NA; clone_size: many; j_call: TRBJ1-4; v_call: TRBV10-3; cdr3_nt: TGTGCCATCAGTGAGTCGGGCACAGGAGGAAAACTGTTTTTT; cdr3_aa: CAISESGTGGKLFF
d_call: TRBD1; clone_size: many; j_call: TRBJ1-1; v_call: TRBV29-1; cdr3_nt: TGCAGCGTTGAACCCCAGGGGGGGAACACTGAAGCTTTCTTT; cdr3_aa: CSVEPQGGNTEAFF
d_call: NA; clone_size: many; j_call: TRBJ2-5; v_call: TRBV27; cdr3_nt: TGTGCCAGCAGTTCCACCCTTCGTGAGACCCAGTACTTC; cdr3_aa: CASSSTLRETQYF
d_call: TRBD2; clone_size: many; j_call: TRBJ2-1; v_call: TRBV18; cdr3_nt: TGTGCCAGCTCACGTGGGACTAGCGGGAGCTCCTACAATGAGCAGTTCTTC; cdr3_aa: CASSRGTSGSSYNEQFF
d_call: TRBD1; clone_size: many; j_call: TRBJ2-3; v_call: TRBV15; cdr3_nt: TGTGCCACCAGCCGGGGACAGGGGGACACAGATACGCAGTATTTT; cdr3_aa: CATSRGQGDTDTQYF
d_call: TRBD1; clone_size: few; j_call: TRBJ1-5; v_call: TRBV29-1; cdr3_nt: TGCAGCACAAGGACAGGGGACAATCAGCCCCAGCATTTT; cdr3_aa: CSTRTGDNQPQHF
d_call: TRBD2; clone_size: NA; j_call: TRBJ2-1; v_call: TRBV28; cdr3_nt: TGTGCCAGCTTGTTGGCGGGAGGCTCCTACAATGAGCAGTTCTTC; cdr3_aa: CASLLAGGSYNEQFF
d_call: NA; clone_size: NA; j_call: TRBJ2-3; v_call: TRBV18; cdr3_nt: TGTGCCAGCTCACCTTTTGCGACCTCTTACACAGATACGCAGTATTTT; cdr3_aa: CASSPFATSYTDTQYF